This TCR beta chain is drawn from a study of STAT5B mutations in CD4+ large granular lymphocyte leukemia. This was a survey-level run. Source study methods: Lowest detectable productive clonotype frequency was 2.59 x 10-5. Sequencing was performed with immunoSEQ multiplex PCR; in TCRdb, only in-frame clones are kept and a portion is missing. D and trimming were read from the DNA, whereas the V and J calls and clone size are those reported in that table. The repertoire consists of about 46,000 clones, with about 86% occurring once and the leading ten covering 0.3% to 0.45%. Whole-study results and caveats: TRBV06-family usage was enriched in top patient clones (8/27) versus controls (2/35).

CDR1 and CDR2 (germline): SEHNR, FQNEAQ (reference sequence). CDR3 size: 13 residues. The ends were cut back, 3 bases at V and 1 base at J, with 7 bases in the middle. With respect to this clone: Its target is not known.

Control samples were healthy donors' buffy coats. The source is a human donor in good health. The chain links TRBV7-9 to TRBJ2-7, with D possibly TRBD1 on 5 matching bases. Material for sequencing was CD4+ T cells from blood buffy coats. The CDR3 reads CASSFRESYEQYF. The CDR3 DNA follows: TGTGCCAGCAGCTTCAGGGAATCCTACGAGCAGTACTTC. The full variable domain, completed using reference TRBV7-9 and TRBJ2-7, is DTGVSQNPRHKITKRGQNVTFRCDPISEHNRLYWYRQTLGQGPEFLTYFQNEAQLEKSRLLSDRFSAERPKGSFSTLEIQRTEQGDSAMYLCASSFRESYEQYFGPGTRLTVT.